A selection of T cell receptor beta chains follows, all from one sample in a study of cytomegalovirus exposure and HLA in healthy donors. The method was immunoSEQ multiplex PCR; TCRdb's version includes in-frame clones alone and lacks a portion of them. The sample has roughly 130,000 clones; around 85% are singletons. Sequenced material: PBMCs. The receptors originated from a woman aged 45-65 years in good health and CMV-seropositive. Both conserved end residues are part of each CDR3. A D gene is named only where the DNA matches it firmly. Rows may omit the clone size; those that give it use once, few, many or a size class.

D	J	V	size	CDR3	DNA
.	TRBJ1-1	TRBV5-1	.	CASSSRASGGTEAFF	TGCGCCAGCAGCTCTCGGGCTTCGGGAGGGACTGAAGCTTTCTTT
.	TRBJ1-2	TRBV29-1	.	CSARMGTGYTF	TGCAGCGCCCGAATGGGGACAGGCTACACCTTC
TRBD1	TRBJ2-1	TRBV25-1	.	CASSPPGTAKYNEQFF	TGTGCCAGCAGTCCTCCGGGGACAGCAAAGTACAATGAGCAGTTCTTC
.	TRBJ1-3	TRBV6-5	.	CASTRGSGNTIYF	TGTGCCAGCACGAGAGGTTCTGGAAACACCATATATTTT
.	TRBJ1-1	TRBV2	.	CASGWGEGDEAFF	TGTGCCAGCGGATGGGGGGAAGGGGACGAAGCTTTCTTT
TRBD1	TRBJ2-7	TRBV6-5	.	CASSYDAGTAPYEQYF	TGTGCCAGCAGTTACGACGCCGGGACAGCTCCCTACGAGCAGTACTTC
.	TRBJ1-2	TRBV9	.	CASSVGGDYGYTF	TGTGCCAGCAGCGTGGGGGGGGACTATGGCTACACCTTC
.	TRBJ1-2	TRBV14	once	CASSLGRAYGYTF	TGTGCCAGCAGCCTCGGCAGGGCCTATGGCTACACCTTC
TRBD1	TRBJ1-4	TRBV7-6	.	CASSERQGAATNEKLFF	TGTGCCAGCAGCGAAAGACAGGGGGCTGCAACTAATGAAAAACTGTTTTTT
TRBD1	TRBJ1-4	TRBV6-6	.	CASSYPRGGVNEKLFF	TGTGCCAGCAGTTACCCCCGAGGGGGCGTAAATGAAAAACTGTTTTTT